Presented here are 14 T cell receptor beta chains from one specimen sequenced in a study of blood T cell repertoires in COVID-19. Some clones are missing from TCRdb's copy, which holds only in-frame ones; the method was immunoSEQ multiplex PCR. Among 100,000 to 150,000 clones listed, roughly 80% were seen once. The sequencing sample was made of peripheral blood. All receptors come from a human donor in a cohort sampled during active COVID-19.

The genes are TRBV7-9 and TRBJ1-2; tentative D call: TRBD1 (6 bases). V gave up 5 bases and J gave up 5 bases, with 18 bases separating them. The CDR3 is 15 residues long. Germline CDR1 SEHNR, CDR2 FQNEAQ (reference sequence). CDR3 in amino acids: CASSPWGLDEYGYTF. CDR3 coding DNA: TGTGCCAGCAGCCCATGGGGGCTGGATGAATATGGCTACACCTTC.

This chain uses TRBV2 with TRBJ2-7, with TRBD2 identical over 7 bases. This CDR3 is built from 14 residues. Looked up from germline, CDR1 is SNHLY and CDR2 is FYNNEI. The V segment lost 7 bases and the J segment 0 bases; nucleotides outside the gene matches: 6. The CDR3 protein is CASIRDYPSYEQYF. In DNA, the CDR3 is TGTGCCAGCATCCGGGACTACCCCTCCTACGAGCAGTACTTC.

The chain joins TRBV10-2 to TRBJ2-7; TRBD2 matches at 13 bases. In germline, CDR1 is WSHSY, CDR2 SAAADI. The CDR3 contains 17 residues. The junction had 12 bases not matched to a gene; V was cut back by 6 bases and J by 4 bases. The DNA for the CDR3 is TGCGCCAGCAGGAAGGGGACTAGCGGGAAGGACCCATACGAGCAGTACTTC. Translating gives CASRKGTSGKDPYEQYF.

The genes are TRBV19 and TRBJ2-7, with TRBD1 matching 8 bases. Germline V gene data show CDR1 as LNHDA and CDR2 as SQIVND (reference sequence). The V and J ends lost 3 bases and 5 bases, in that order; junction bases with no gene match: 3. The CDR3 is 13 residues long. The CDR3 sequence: CASSITGGHEQYF. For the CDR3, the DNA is TGTGCCAGTAGTATTACAGGGGGGCACGAGCAGTACTTC.

The CDR3 bases are TGCGCCAGCAGCCCCGAGGGGGGGGCGGTGAATGAAAAACTGTTTTTT. It encodes CASSPEGGAVNEKLFF. The chain combines TRBV4-1 with TRBJ1-4; TRBD1 might be the D (6 bases). The CDR3 totals 16 residues. The germline V and J ends were trimmed by 4 bases and 5 bases, with 17 bases remaining between them. CDR1 MGHRA and CDR2 YSYEKL come from the germline V gene.

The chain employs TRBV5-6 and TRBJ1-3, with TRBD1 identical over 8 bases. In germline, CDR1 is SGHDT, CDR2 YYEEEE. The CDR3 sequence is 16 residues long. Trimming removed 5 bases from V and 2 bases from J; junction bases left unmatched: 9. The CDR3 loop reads CASSRTGRLPGNTIYF. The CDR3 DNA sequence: TGTGCCAGCAGTCGGACAGGGAGGTTACCTGGAAACACCATATATTTT.

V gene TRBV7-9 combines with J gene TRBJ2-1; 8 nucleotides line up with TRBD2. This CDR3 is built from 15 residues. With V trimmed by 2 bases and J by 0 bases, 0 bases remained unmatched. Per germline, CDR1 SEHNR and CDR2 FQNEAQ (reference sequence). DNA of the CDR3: TGTGCCAGCAGCTTAAGCGGGAGCTCCTACAATGAGCAGTTCTTC. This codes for CASSLSGSSYNEQFF.

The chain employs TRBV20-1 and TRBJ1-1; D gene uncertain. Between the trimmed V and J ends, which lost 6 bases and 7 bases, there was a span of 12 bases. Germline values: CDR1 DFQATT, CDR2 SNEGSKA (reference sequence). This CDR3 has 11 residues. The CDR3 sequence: CSARLTGEAFF. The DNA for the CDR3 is TGCAGTGCCAGATTAACGGGTGAAGCTTTCTTT.

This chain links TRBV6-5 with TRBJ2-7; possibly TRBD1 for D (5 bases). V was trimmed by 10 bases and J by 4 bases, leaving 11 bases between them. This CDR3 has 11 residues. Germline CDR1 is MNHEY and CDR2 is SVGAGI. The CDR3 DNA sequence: TGTGCCACCCTCCGACAGTACGAGCAGTACTTC. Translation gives CATLRQYEQYF.

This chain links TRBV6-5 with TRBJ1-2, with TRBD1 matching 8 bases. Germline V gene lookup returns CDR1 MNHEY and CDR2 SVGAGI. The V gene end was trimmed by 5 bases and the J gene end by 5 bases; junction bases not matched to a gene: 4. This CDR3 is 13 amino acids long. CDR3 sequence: CASSPGQVYGYTF. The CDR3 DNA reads TGTGCCAGCAGTCCGGGACAGGTTTATGGCTACACCTTC.

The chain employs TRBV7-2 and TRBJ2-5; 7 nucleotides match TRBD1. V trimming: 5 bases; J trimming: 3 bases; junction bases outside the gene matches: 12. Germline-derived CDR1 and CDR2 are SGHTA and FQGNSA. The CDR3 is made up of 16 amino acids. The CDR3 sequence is CASSPVETGIEETQYF. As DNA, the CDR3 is TGTGCCAGCAGCCCCGTAGAGACAGGGATAGAAGAGACCCAGTACTTC.

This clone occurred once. The CDR3 region has the DNA TGTGCCTGGAAACAGTCTAACTATGGCTACACCTTC. Protein sequence: CAWKQSNYGYTF. The J gene is TRBJ1-2, the V gene TRBV30; no definite D call. Germline V gives CDR1 GTSNPN, CDR2 SVGIG (reference sequence). The length of the CDR3 is 12 residues. Trimming took 4 bases from V and 0 from J, leaving 6 bases between them.

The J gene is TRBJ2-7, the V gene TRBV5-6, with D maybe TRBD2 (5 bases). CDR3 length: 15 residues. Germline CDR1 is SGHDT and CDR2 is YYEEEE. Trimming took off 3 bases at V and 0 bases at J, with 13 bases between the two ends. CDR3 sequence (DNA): TGTGCCAGCAGCTCTCCGGCGGGCCGCTCCTACGAGCAGTACTTC. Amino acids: CASSSPAGRSYEQYF.

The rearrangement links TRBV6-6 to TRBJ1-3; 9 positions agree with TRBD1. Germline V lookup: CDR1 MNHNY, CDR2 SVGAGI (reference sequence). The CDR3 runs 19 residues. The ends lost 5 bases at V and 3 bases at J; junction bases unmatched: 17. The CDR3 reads CASSLQGQGLFSGGNTIYF. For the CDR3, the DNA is TGTGCCAGCAGTCTTCAGGGACAGGGACTATTTTCCGGTGGAAACACCATATATTTT.